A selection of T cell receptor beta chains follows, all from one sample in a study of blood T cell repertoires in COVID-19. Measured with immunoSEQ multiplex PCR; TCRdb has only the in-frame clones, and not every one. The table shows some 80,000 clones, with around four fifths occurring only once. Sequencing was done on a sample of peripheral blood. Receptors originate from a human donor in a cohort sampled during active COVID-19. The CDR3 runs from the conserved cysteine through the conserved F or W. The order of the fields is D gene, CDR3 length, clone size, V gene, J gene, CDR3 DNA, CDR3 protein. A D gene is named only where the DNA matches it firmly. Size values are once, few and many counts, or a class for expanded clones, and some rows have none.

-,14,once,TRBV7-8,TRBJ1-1,TGTGCCAGCAGCTTAACTGTGGGCAACACTGAAGCTTTCTTT,CASSLTVGNTEAFF
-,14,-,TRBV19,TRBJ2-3,TGTGCCAGTAGTTTGGACTCTAGCACAGATACGCAGTATTTT,CASSLDSSTDTQYF
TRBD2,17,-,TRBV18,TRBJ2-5,TGTGCCAGCTCACCGTGGACTAGCGGGGATTTTCAAGAGACCCAGTACTTC,CASSPWTSGDFQETQYF
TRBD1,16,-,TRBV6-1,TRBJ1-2,TGTGCCAGCAGTGTAGCTTACACCGGGACAGGGGATGGCTACACCTTC,CASSVAYTGTGDGYTF
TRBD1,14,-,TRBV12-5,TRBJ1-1,TGTGCTAGTGGTTTGTCGACAGGGAAGGCTGAAGCTTTCTTT,CASGLSTGKAEAFF
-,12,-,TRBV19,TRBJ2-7,TGTGCCGCCGGGGATCGCTCCTACGAGCAGTACTTC,CAAGDRSYEQYF
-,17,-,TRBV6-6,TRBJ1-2,TGTGCCAGCAGTCCACTATCCGCTCAAGCGGGATACTATGGCTACACCTTC,CASSPLSAQAGYYGYTF
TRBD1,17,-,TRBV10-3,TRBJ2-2,TGTGCCATCAGTCCCTCTTCACAGGGGTTCGACACCGGGGAGCTGTTTTTT,CAISPSSQGFDTGELFF
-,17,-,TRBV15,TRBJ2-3,TGTGCCACCAGCAGAGATTCCGGGCCCGGAGGCCCAGATACGCAGTATTTT,CATSRDSGPGGPDTQYF
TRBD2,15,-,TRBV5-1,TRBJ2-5,TGCGCCAGCAGCGGCGGGACTAGCGGGCAAGAGACCCAGTACTTC,CASSGGTSGQETQYF
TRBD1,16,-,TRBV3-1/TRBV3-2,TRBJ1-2,TGTGCCAGCAGCCAGTCCGTAGGGACAGGGTTGAATGGCTACACCTTC,CASSQSVGTGLNGYTF
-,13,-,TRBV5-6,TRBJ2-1,TGTGCCAGCAGCTTAGGCAGGGTGGGTGAGCAGTTCTTC,CASSLGRVGEQFF
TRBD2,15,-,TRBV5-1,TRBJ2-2,TGCGCCAGCGGCGCTGGACTAGCGGGATCCGGGGAGCTGTTTTTT,CASGAGLAGSGELFF
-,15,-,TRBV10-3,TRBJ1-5,TGTGCCATCAGTGAGGGCGGGGTTAGCAATCAGCCCCAGCATTTT,CAISEGGVSNQPQHF
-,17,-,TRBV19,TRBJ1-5,TGTGCCAGTACCCTAGGAGGGGCGGGGGCTGGCAATCAGCCCCAGCATTTT,CASTLGGAGAGNQPQHF
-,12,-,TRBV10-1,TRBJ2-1,TGCGCCAGCAGTGACCGGCAGGTCGGGCAGTTCTTC,CASSDRQVGQFF
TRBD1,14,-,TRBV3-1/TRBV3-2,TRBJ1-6,TGTGCCAGCAGCCAGGGGACAGAGAATTCACCCCTCCACTTT,CASSQGTENSPLHF
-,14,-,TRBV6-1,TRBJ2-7,TGTGCCAGCAGTGAAGGCTACAGCCCCTACGAGCAGTACTTC,CASSEGYSPYEQYF
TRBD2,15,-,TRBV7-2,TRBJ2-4,TGTGCCAGCAGCTCCAGCGGGGGAGGGGTGGACATTCAGTACTTC,CASSSSGGGVDIQYF
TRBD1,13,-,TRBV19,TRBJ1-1,TGTGCCAGTAGTGGACAGGGTGCAACTGAAGCTTTCTTT,CASSGQGATEAFF
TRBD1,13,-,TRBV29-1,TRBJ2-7,TGCAGCGCCCTCGGACAGGCCCCCTACGAGCAGTACTTC,CSALGQAPYEQYF
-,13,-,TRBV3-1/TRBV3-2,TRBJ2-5,TGTGCCAGCAGCCTCTCCAGCGAGGAGACCCAGTACTTC,CASSLSSEETQYF
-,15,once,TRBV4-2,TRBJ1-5,TGTGCCAGCAGCCAAGATGGGGCCACTAATCAGCCCCAGCATTTT,CASSQDGATNQPQHF
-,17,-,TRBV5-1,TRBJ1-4,TGCGCCAGCAGCTTGGCCGAAGGCGGCGCAACTAATGAAAAACTGTTTTTT,CASSLAEGGATNEKLFF
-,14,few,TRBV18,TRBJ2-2,TGTGCCAGCTCCGGGCAGGGGCCGGCCGGGGAGCTGTTTTTT,CASSGQGPAGELFF
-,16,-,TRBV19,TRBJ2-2,TGTGCCAGTAGTATCGCGGTGTTGCAGAACACCGGGGAGCTGTTTTTT,CASSIAVLQNTGELFF
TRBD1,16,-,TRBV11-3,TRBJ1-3,TGTGCCAGCAGCCCCGGACAGGGGAGCTCTGGAAACACCATATATTTT,CASSPGQGSSGNTIYF
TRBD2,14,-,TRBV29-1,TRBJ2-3,TGCAGCGTTGAAGGCGGGAGAGGGGCAGATACGCAGTATTTT,CSVEGGRGADTQYF
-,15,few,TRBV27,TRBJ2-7,TGTGCCAGCAGTTTGGCGGGACGGATCTCCTACGAGCAGTACTTC,CASSLAGRISYEQYF
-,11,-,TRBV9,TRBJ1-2,TGTGCCAGCAGGTCAAACTATGGCTACACCTTC,CASRSNYGYTF
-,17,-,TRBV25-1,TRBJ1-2,TGTGCCAGCAGTGGGGAGGGCGCCCAGGCAGCTAACTATGGCTACACCTTC,CASSGEGAQAANYGYTF
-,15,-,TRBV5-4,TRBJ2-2,TGTGCCAGCAGCGTGGGCGCAATTAACACCGGGGAGCTGTTTTTT,CASSVGAINTGELFF
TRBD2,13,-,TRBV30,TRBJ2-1,TGTGCCTGGAGCGGACTAGCGGGCAATGAGCAGTTCTTC,CAWSGLAGNEQFF
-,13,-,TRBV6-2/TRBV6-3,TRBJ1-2,TGTGCCAGCAGTTATGAGGGCAACTTTGGCTACACCTTC,CASSYEGNFGYTF
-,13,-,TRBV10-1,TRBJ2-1,TGCGCCAGCAGTGGGATTAGCGGCTCTGAGCAGTTCTTC,CASSGISGSEQFF
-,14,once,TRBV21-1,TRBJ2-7,TGTGCCAGCAGCCTTTCCCCGGGGTTAGGCGAGCAGTACTTC,CASSLSPGLGEQYF
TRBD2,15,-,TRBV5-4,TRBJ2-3,TGTGCCAGCAGCCCGGAGCGGGAAGACACAGATACGCAGTATTTT,CASSPEREDTDTQYF
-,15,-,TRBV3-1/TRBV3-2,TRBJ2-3,TGTGCCAGCAGCCCCAGGCTGGGCGGGGGCGATACGCAGTATTTT,CASSPRLGGGDTQYF
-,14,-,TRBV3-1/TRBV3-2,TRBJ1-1,TGTGCCAGCAGTCAATCCCACGGGGGGAAGGAAGCTTTCTTT,CASSQSHGGKEAFF
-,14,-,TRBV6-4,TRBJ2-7,TGTGCCAGCAGCTCCGGACTGACCTCCTACGAGCAGTACTTC,CASSSGLTSYEQYF
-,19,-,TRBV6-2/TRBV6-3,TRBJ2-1,TGTGCCAGCAGTTACCCCAAAATCAAGAATTTACACTCCTACAATGAGCAGTTCTTC,CASSYPKIKNLHSYNEQFF
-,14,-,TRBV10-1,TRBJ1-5,TGCGCCATCCCTTTGAGGGTCGACAATCAGCCCCAGCATTTT,CAIPLRVDNQPQHF
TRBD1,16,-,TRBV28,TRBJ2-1,TGTGCCAGCAGTTATCTCGGACAGGGGGGGTACAATGAGCAGTTCTTC,CASSYLGQGGYNEQFF
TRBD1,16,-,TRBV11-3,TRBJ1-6,TGTGCCAGCAGCCCTAGGGACAGGGGGCGGAATTCACCCCTCCACTTT,CASSPRDRGRNSPLHF
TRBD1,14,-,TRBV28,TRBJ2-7,TGTGCCAGCAGTTTCTCGACAGGGCCCTACGAGCAGTACTTC,CASSFSTGPYEQYF
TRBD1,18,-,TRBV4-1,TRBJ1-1,TGCGCCAGCAGCCAAGATGAGACAGGGGGCGCGTTTTGGGCTGAAGCTTTCTTT,CASSQDETGGAFWAEAFF
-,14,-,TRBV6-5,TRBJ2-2,TGTGCCAGCAATCCAGCGGAGAACACCGGGGAGCTGTTTTTT,CASNPAENTGELFF
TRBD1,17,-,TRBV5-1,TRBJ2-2,TGCGCCAGCAGGGACAGGGGCCAGTCGGCGTCCACCGGGGAGCTGTTTTTT,CASRDRGQSASTGELFF
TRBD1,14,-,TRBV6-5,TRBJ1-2,TGTGCCAGCAGTTACGGACAGGGGGCCCGCGGCTACACCTTC,CASSYGQGARGYTF
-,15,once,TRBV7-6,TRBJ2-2,TGTGCCAGCAGGGGGGGGACAGGAGACACCGGGGAGCTGTTTTTT,CASRGGTGDTGELFF
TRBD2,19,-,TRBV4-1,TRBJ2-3,TGCGCCAGCAGCCCCCCGGGTAGCGGGGCCACTCCTAGCACAGATACGCAGTATTTT,CASSPPGSGATPSTDTQYF